Listed below are T cell receptor beta chains from one sample, sequenced in a study of Graves' ophthalmopathy and Graves' hyperthyroidism. TCRdb independently ran MiXCR on the multiplex PCR reads; one entry per CDR3 protein. The table lists about 220,000 distinct CDR3 sequences, roughly 21% of them singletons. The specimen sequenced was peripheral blood. The receptors come from a woman aged 45-60 years with Graves' ophthalmopathy. The CDR3 runs from the conserved cysteine through the conserved F or W. A D gene is named only where the DNA matches it firmly. Only some rows state a clone size, as once, few, many or a class for expanded clones.

size,D,J,V,DNA,CDR3
NA,NA,TRBJ1-2,TRBV28,TGTGCCAGCAGTATGACAGTGAATGGCTACACCTTC,CASSMTVNGYTF
many,TRBD1,TRBJ1-6,TRBV5-1,TGCGCCAGCAGCACAAATAAAGCGGGACAGGGGGCCCCCGGGGGCTCTTCACCCCTCCACTTT,CASSTNKAGQGAPGGSSPLHF
many,NA,TRBJ1-2,TRBV19,TGTGCCAGTAGTATTGATGAGTATGGCTACACCTTC,CASSIDEYGYTF
many,NA,TRBJ1-2,TRBV9,TGTGCCAGCAGCCCTACCTCCCTGACGGCCACGTCCTATGGCTACACCTTC,CASSPTSLTATSYGYTF
many,TRBD1,TRBJ1-1,TRBV20-1,TGCAGTGCTGGGGGACAGGGGATGGGGACTGAAGCTTTCTTT,CSAGGQGMGTEAFF
many,NA,TRBJ2-7,TRBV6-5,TGTGCCAGCAGTTACTCTGCCAAGCCCTACGAGCAGTACTTC,CASSYSAKPYEQYF
many,TRBD1,TRBJ2-5,TRBV28,TGTGCCAGCAGTTCGACAGGGTTGGGGGAGACCCAGTACTTC,CASSSTGLGETQYF
many,NA,TRBJ2-7,TRBV4-2,TGTGCCAGCAGCCAACAGCTGACTAGCTACGAGCAGTACTTC,CASSQQLTSYEQYF
NA,TRBD1,TRBJ2-7,TRBV24-1,TGTGCCACCAGTGATCCGGGACAGGGGACCACCGCGGGCTACGAGCAGTACTTC,CATSDPGQGTTAGYEQYF
few,TRBD2,TRBJ2-1,TRBV5-1,TGCGCCAGCTTTGATCTAGCGGGAGGCCTTCACAATGAGCAGTTCTTC,CASFDLAGGLHNEQFF
NA,NA,TRBJ2-7,TRBV9,TGTGCCAGCAGCTCGGCGACAGTCCCCTACGAGCAGTACTTC,CASSSATVPYEQYF
NA,NA,TRBJ2-5,TRBV2,TGTGCCAGCAGTGAAAGGGACCCGGGGACCCAGTACTTC,CASSERDPGTQYF
many,NA,TRBJ2-7,TRBV10-3,TGTGCCATCAGTGGGACTGCCACCCTCTCCTATGAGCAGTACTTC,CAISGTATLSYEQYF
many,TRBD1,TRBJ2-7,TRBV10-3,TGTGCCACTGGACAGGAACCCTACGAGCAGTACTTC,CATGQEPYEQYF
many,TRBD1,TRBJ2-7,TRBV12-5,TGTGCTAGTGGTTTGGTTGTTGGGACAGGGGAGTCCTACGAGCAGTACTTC,CASGLVVGTGESYEQYF
many,NA,TRBJ1-5,TRBV29-1,TGCAGCGTCCGGGACGGCGGCTCCAATCAGCCCCAGCATTTT,CSVRDGGSNQPQHF
few,TRBD2,TRBJ2-7,TRBV18,TGTGCCAGCTCACCGCGGGGGGGGGACAGATCCTACGAGCAGTACTTC,CASSPRGGDRSYEQYF
many,NA,TRBJ1-1,TRBV11-1,TGTGCCAGCAGCTCAATAAACGTCCCCGGCGGCACTGAAGCTTTCTTT,CASSSINVPGGTEAFF
many,NA,TRBJ1-1,TRBV27,TGTGCCAGCAGTTTTGGGGGTAGCGCTGAAGCTTTCTTT,CASSFGGSAEAFF
NA,NA,TRBJ1-5,TRBV5-5,TGTGCCAGCAGCTTTCAGGTAGGGGGACGAAATGAGCCCCAGCATTTT,CASSFQVGGRNEPQHF
many,NA,TRBJ1-5,TRBV6-1,TGTGCCAGCAGTGAACGTGGGACGAATCAGCCCCAGCATTTT,CASSERGTNQPQHF
once,NA,TRBJ1-3,TRBV2,TGTGCCAGCAATGATGGGTTCTCTGGAAACACCATATATTTT,CASNDGFSGNTIYF
many,NA,TRBJ1-5,TRBV10-3,TGTGCCATCAGTGAGTTTGGGGGCGACCAGCCCCAGCATTTT,CAISEFGGDQPQHF